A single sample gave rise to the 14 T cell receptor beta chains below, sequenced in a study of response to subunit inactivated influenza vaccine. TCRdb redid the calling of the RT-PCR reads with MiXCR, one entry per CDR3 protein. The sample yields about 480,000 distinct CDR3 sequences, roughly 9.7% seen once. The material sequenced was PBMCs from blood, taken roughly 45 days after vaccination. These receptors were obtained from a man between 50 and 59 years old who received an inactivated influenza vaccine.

CDR3 region: CASSSRTPYEQYF. The DNA of the CDR3 is TGTGCCAGCAGCTCACGGACCCCCTACGAGCAGTACTTC. The gene calls are TRBV7-2 and TRBJ2-7; D gene unclear. The CDR3 runs 13 residues. Looked up from germline, CDR1 is SGHTA and CDR2 is FQGNSA. Trimming removed 4 bases at V and 2 bases at J, with 9 bases between.

The DNA of the CDR3 is TGTGCCAGCAGCTCCACCCTTTCGGGGGCCGGCGCCCAGTACTTC. This sequence encodes CASSSTLSGAGAQYF. The gene calls are TRBV7-6 and TRBJ2-5, with D perhaps TRBD1 or TRBD2 (6 bases each). The CDR3 spans 15 residues. Germline CDR1 and CDR2: SGHVS and FNYEAQ. Trimming cost V 4 bases and J 9 bases, with 21 bases left between them. Supplemented by reference TRBV7-6 and TRBJ2-5, the full variable domain reads GAGVSQSPRYKVTKRGQDVALRCDPISGHVSLYWYRQALGQGPEFLTYFNYEAQQDKSGLPNDRFSAERPEGSISTLTIQRTEQRDSAMYRCASSSTLSGAGAQYFGPGTRLLVL.

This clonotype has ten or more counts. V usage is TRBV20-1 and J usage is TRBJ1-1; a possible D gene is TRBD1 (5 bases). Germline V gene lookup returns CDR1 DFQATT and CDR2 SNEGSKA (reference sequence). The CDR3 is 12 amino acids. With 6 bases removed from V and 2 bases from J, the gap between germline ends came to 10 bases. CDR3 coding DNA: TGCAGTGCCGCTACAGGAAACACTGAAGCTTTCTTT. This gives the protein CSAATGNTEAFF.

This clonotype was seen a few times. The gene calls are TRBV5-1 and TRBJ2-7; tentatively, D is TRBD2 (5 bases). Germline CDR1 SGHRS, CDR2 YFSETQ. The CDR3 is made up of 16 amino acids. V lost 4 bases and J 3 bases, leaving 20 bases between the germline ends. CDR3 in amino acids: CASSLPSEGGGYEQYF. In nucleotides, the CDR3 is TGCGCCAGCAGCCTCCCGAGCGAAGGAGGAGGCTACGAGCAGTACTTC.

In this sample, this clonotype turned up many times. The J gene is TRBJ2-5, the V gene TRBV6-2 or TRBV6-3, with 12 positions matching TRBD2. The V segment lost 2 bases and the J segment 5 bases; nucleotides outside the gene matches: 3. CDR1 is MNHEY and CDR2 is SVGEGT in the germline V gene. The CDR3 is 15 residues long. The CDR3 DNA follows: TGTGCCAGCAGTTACGGACTAGCGGGAATGGAGACCCAGTACTTC. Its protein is CASSYGLAGMETQYF.

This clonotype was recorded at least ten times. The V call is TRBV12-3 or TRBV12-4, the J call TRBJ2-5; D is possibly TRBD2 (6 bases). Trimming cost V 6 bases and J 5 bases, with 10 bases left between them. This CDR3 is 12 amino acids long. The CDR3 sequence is CASRGGGETQYF. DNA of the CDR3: TGTGCCAGCAGGGGGGGTGGGGAGACCCAGTACTTC.

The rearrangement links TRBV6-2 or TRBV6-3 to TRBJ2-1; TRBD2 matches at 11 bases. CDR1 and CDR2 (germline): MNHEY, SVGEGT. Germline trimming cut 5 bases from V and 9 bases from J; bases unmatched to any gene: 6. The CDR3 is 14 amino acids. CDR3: CASSKLAGVVEQFF. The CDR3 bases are TGTGCCAGCAGTAAACTAGCGGGAGTAGTTGAGCAGTTCTTC.

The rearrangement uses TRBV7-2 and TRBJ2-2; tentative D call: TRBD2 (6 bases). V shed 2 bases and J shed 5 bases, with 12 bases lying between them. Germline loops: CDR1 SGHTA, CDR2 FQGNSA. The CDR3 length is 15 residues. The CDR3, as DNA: TGTGCCAGCAGCTTATCGGCAGGGAGGACCGGGGAGCTGTTTTTT. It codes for CASSLSAGRTGELFF.

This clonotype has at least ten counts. CDR3 sequence: CASSSIDGTYEQYF. The CDR3 DNA reads as TGCGCCAGCAGCTCGATTGACGGCACCTACGAGCAGTACTTC. The chain is built from TRBV5-1 and TRBJ2-7; no clear D gene. The CDR3 loop spans 14 amino acids. V gave up 3 bases and J gave up 2 bases, with 12 bases separating them. Germline V lookup: CDR1 SGHRS, CDR2 YFSETQ. Full variable domain (rest looked up from reference TRBV5-1 and TRBJ2-7): KAGVTQTPRYLIKTRGQQVTLSCSPISGHRSVSWYQQTPGQGLQFLFEYFSETQRNKGNFPGRFSGRQFSNSRSEMNVSTLELGDSALYLCASSSIDGTYEQYFGPGTRLTVT.

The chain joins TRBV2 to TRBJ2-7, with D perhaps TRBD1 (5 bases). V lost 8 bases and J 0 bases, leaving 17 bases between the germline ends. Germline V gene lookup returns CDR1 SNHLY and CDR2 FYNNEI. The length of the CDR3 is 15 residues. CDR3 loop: CASAKDSPGSYEQYF. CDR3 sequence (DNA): TGTGCCAGCGCAAAAGACAGCCCTGGCTCCTACGAGCAGTACTTC.

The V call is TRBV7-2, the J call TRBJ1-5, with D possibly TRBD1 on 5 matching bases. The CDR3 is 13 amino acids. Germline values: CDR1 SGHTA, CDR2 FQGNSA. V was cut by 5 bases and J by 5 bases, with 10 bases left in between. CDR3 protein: CASSKDSYQPQHF. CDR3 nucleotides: TGTGCCAGCAGCAAAGACAGTTATCAGCCCCAGCATTTT.

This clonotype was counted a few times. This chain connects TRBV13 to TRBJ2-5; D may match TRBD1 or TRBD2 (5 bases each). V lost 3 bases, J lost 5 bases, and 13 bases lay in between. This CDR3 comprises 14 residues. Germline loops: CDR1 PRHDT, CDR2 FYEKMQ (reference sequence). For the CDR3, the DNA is TGTGCCAGCAGCTTTTCCGGGACCATCGAGACCCAGTACTTC. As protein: CASSFSGTIETQYF.

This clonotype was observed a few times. CDR3 nucleotides: TGCAGTGCTAGAGACTTTAGGGGAACAGATACGCAGTATTTT. Its translation: CSARDFRGTDTQYF. The V and J genes are TRBV20-1 and TRBJ2-3, with D tentatively TRBD1 (5 bases). The length of the CDR3 is 14 residues. The ends were cut back, 0 bases at V and 3 bases at J, with 10 bases in the middle. CDR1 is DFQATT and CDR2 is SNEGSKA in the germline V gene (reference sequence).

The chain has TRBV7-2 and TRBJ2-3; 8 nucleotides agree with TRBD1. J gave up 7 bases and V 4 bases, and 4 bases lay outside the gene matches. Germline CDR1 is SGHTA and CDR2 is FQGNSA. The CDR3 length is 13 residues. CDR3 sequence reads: CASSSDRGNTQYF. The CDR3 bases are TGTGCCAGCAGCTCCGACAGGGGAAATACGCAGTATTTT.